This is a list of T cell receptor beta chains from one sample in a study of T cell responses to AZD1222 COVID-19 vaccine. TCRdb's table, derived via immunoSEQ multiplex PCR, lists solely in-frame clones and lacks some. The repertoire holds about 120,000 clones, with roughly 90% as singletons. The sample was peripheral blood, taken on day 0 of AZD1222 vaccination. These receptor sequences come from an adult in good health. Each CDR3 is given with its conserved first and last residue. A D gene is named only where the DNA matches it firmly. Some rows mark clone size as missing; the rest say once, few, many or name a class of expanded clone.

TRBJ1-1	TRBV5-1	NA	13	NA	CASSLSRDTEAFF	TGCGCCAGCAGCTTGTCCAGGGACACTGAAGCTTTCTTT
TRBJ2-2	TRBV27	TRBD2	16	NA	CASSVLAGGPTGELFF	TGTGCCAGCAGCGTCTTAGCGGGGGGGCCCACCGGGGAGCTGTTTTTT
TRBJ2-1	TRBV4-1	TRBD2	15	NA	CASSQEGGLAGEQFF	TGCGCCAGCAGCCAAGAAGGAGGACTAGCGGGTGAGCAGTTCTTC
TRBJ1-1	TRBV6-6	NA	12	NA	CASSRTGLGAFF	TGTGCCAGCAGTCGAACAGGGCTCGGAGCTTTCTTT
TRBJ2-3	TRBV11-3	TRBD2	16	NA	CASSLVAGGTTDTQYF	TGTGCCAGCAGCTTAGTAGCGGGAGGGACCACAGATACGCAGTATTTT
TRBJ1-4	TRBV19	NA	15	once	CASSPFRATNEKLFF	TGTGCCAGTAGTCCCTTCCGTGCAACTAATGAAAAACTGTTTTTT
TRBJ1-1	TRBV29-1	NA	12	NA	CSESRGVAEAFF	TGCAGCGAAAGCAGGGGAGTGGCTGAAGCTTTCTTT
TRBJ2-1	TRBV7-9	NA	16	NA	CASSPPGGVFYNEQFF	TGTGCCAGCAGCCCCCCCGGTGGAGTCTTCTACAATGAGCAGTTCTTC
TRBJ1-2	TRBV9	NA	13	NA	CASSVDTEHGYTF	TGTGCCAGCAGCGTAGATACAGAACATGGCTACACCTTC
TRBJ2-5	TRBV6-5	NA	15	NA	CASSYSISGKETQYF	TGTGCCAGCAGTTACTCGATTTCAGGGAAAGAGACCCAGTACTTC
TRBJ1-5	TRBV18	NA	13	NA	CASSLDGNQPQHF	TGTGCCAGCTCCCTCGACGGGAATCAGCCCCAGCATTTT